These 26 T cell receptor beta chains were sequenced from one sample in a study of cytomegalovirus exposure and HLA in healthy donors. A multiplex PCR was run with 60 Vbeta primers and 13 Jbeta primers. The method was immunoSEQ multiplex PCR; TCRdb's version includes in-frame clones alone and lacks a portion of them. The table records more than 100,000 clones, 79% of them present only once. Material for sequencing was PBMCs. These receptor sequences come from a man aged 50 or older in good health and CMV-seropositive.

This chain links TRBV18 with TRBJ2-7; 14 bases align to TRBD2. CDR1 and CDR2 from the germline V gene are KGHSH and LQKENI. V lost 0 bases, J lost 5 bases, and 6 bases stayed unmatched. The CDR3 spans 17 residues. The CDR3 DNA reads as TGTGCCAGCTCACCACCGGGGACTAGCGGGAGTAGGGACGAGCAGTACTTC. It codes for CASSPPGTSGSRDEQYF.

This sequence joins TRBV2 and TRBJ2-2; perhaps TRBD2 as D (6 bases). The CDR3 runs 13 residues. Germline-derived CDR1 and CDR2 are SNHLY and FYNNEI. V dropped 8 bases and J dropped 0 bases, with 7 bases sitting between them. In nucleotides, the CDR3 is TGTGCCAGCTGCGGGGCGAACACCGGGGAGCTGTTTTTT. It translates to CASCGANTGELFF.

CDR3: CASSPLSGTGDTGELFF. CDR3 DNA sequence: TGTGCCAGCTCACCACTGTCCGGGACAGGGGACACCGGGGAGCTGTTTTTT. V gene TRBV18 combines with J gene TRBJ2-2; 10 nucleotides match TRBD1. Germline V CDR1 and CDR2: KGHSH, LQKENI. This CDR3 contains 17 residues. V gave up 1 base and J gave up 3 bases; unmatched junction bases: 5.

This clone was seen a few times. This chain uses TRBV5-1 with TRBJ2-1; maybe TRBD1 (5 bases). V shed 5 bases and J shed 0 bases, with 18 bases lying between them. The CDR3 has 17 amino acids. Germline CDR1 SGHRS, CDR2 YFSETQ. CDR3 DNA: TGCGCCAGCAGTCAACCGGTGGCAGGGAACTCCTACAATGAGCAGTTCTTC. Translated: CASSQPVAGNSYNEQFF.

This chain joins TRBV6-5 and TRBJ2-1; TRBD2 aligns across 11 bases. Trimming took 3 bases from V and 7 from J; bases not matched to a gene: 8. Germline loops: CDR1 MNHEY, CDR2 SVGAGI. This CDR3 is 16 amino acids long. For the CDR3, the DNA is TGTGCCAGCAGTTATTATTCCCTAGCGGGAGGAAATGAGCAGTTCTTC. This encodes CASSYYSLAGGNEQFF.

For the CDR3, the DNA is TGTGCCAGCAGCACCGGACTAGCGGAAAGCACAGATACGCAGTATTTT. This encodes CASSTGLAESTDTQYF. The chain employs TRBV9 and TRBJ2-3; 10 bases fit TRBD2. With 4 bases clipped from V and 0 bases from J, the junction kept 5 bases outside the gene matches. The CDR3 consists of 16 residues. The germline CDR1 and CDR2 sequences are SGDLS and YYNGEE.

The chain uses TRBV5-1 and TRBJ2-2; TRBD2 aligns across 7 bases. The CDR3 consists of 17 residues. The trim removed 3 bases at V and 4 bases at J, leaving 12 bases unmatched. From germline, CDR1 is SGHRS and CDR2 YFSETQ. The CDR3 nucleotides are TGCGCCAGCAGCTCTGGTAGGGGAGGGCCGCTCACCGGGGAGCTGTTTTTT. As protein: CASSSGRGGPLTGELFF.

The gene calls are TRBV29-1 and TRBJ1-2; D is perhaps TRBD1 (6 bases). Trimming removed 4 bases at V and 8 bases at J, with 14 bases between. The CDR3 runs 12 residues. From germline, CDR1 is SQVTM and CDR2 ANQGSEA. DNA of the CDR3: TGCAGCGTTGTCTGGGGGCGAGGAGGCTACACCTTC. This codes for CSVVWGRGGYTF. The full variable domain, rest sourced from reference TRBV29-1 and TRBJ1-2, is SAVISQKPSRDICQRGTSLTIQCQVDSQVTMMFWYRQQPGQSLTLIATANQGSEATYESGFVIDKFPISRPNLTFSTLTVSNMSPEDSSIYLCSVVWGRGGYTFGSGTRLTVV.

V is TRBV5-1 and J is TRBJ2-1; D remains unclear. Germline V gene sequence: CDR1 SGHRS, CDR2 YFSETQ. This CDR3 spans 11 amino acids. Trimming shortened V by 3 bases and J by 4 bases, and 2 bases separated the two germline ends. The CDR3 DNA is TGCGCCAGCAGCTCTTACAATGAGCAGTTCTTC. This sequence encodes CASSSYNEQFF. The variable domain in full, completed from reference TRBV5-1 and TRBJ2-1, reads KAGVTQTPRYLIKTRGQQVTLSCSPISGHRSVSWYQQTPGQGLQFLFEYFSETQRNKGNFPGRFSGRQFSNSRSEMNVSTLELGDSALYLCASSSYNEQFFGPGTRLTVL.

This chain connects TRBV7-2 to TRBJ2-5; the match to TRBD2 covers 9 bases. Germline CDR1 reads SGHTA; CDR2 reads FQGNSA. J was trimmed by 4 bases and V by 3 bases; bases with no gene match: 3. The CDR3 is made up of 14 amino acids. The CDR3 DNA reads TGTGCCAGCAGCTTTAGCGGGAGTTTAGAGACCCAGTACTTC. Its translation: CASSFSGSLETQYF.

The chain joins TRBV27 to TRBJ1-2; no reliable D call. Germline CDR1 and CDR2: MNHEY and SMNVEV (reference sequence). V gave up 3 bases and J gave up 1 base, with 6 bases separating them. CDR3 length: 13 amino acids. CDR3 protein: CASSFGVNYGYTF. The CDR3 nucleotides read TGTGCCAGCAGTTTCGGGGTTAACTATGGCTACACCTTC.

The chain joins TRBV29-1 to TRBJ2-3; the match to TRBD1 covers 9 bases. This CDR3 spans 15 amino acids. Looked up from germline, CDR1 is SQVTM and CDR2 is ANQGSEA. V lost 2 bases, J lost 4 bases, and 7 bases stayed unmatched. The CDR3, as DNA: TGCAGCGTTGAATCCCGGGACAGGGATCCAGATACGCAGTATTTT. Translation: CSVESRDRDPDTQYF.

J is TRBJ2-7 and V is TRBV5-5, with TRBD1 as a possible D gene (6 bases). V was pared by 1 base and J by 2 bases, with 19 bases between. Germline assignment: CDR1 SGHKS and CDR2 YYEKEE (reference sequence). The CDR3 runs 17 residues. CDR3 nucleotides: TGTGCCAGCAGCTTGCAGTCTCGGTGGCAGGGGACCTACGAGCAGTACTTC. The encoded protein is CASSLQSRWQGTYEQYF.

This sequence joins TRBV18 and TRBJ2-7; perhaps TRBD2 as D (6 bases). The CDR3 covers 13 residues. The V end lost 2 bases, the J end lost 7 bases, and 12 bases lay between the germline ends. Looked up from germline, CDR1 is KGHSH and CDR2 is LQKENI. CDR3 nucleotide sequence: TGTGCCAGCTCACCAATTCAACTAGCTGAGCAGTACTTC. Its protein is CASSPIQLAEQYF. Full variable domain (rest looked up from reference TRBV18 and TRBJ2-7): NAGVMQNPRHLVRRRGQEARLRCSPMKGHSHVYWYRQLPEEGLKFMVYLQKENIIDESGMPKERFSAEFPKEGPSILRIQQVVRGDSAAYFCASSPIQLAEQYFGPGTRLTVT.

This clone has only one observation. The V call is TRBV9, the J call TRBJ2-7; no clear D gene. V lost 0 bases, J lost 4 bases, and 8 bases lay in between. This CDR3 is 13 amino acids long. The V gene's germline CDR1 is SGDLS and CDR2 YYNGEE. The CDR3 nucleotides are TGTGCCAGCAGCGTAGGAGGTGATTACGAGCAGTACTTC. Protein: CASSVGGDYEQYF.

The J gene is TRBJ1-2, the V gene TRBV12-2; TRBD1, as called in the table, went unchecked against the DNA. TRBV12-2 is a recognized pseudogene. This CDR3 is built from 15 residues. The CDR3 here is CASRGRQRLNYGYTF. The CDR3 coding sequence is TGTGCAAGTCGGGGGCGGCAGAGACTTAACTATGGCTACACCTTC.

This chain links TRBV5-1 with TRBJ1-4; no clear D. V lost 1 base and J lost 4, with 11 bases in between. Germline CDR1 reads SGHRS; CDR2 reads YFSETQ. The CDR3 covers 15 residues. The CDR3, as DNA: TGCGCCAGCAGCTTGAATGATGCAGTTAATGAAAAACTGTTTTTT. Protein product: CASSLNDAVNEKLFF.

The chain employs TRBV6-5 and TRBJ2-7; 7 bases line up with TRBD2. The CDR3 extends over 13 amino acids. The J segment lost 6 bases and the V segment lost 6 bases, leaving 8 bases of the junction unmatched. CDR1 and CDR2 (germline): MNHEY, SVGAGI. This CDR3 is CASRSWEGVEQYF. Written as DNA, the CDR3 is TGTGCCAGCAGATCGTGGGAGGGTGTCGAGCAGTACTTC.

This clone has only a few counts. V usage is TRBV27 and J usage is TRBJ2-7; D remains ambiguous. V was clipped by 3 bases and J by 3 bases, with 9 bases between them. The CDR3 runs 13 residues. CDR1 is MNHEY, CDR2 SMNVEV, per germline (reference sequence). The CDR3 nucleotides are TGTGCCAGCAGTTTTGGGCACAGCTACGAGCAGTACTTC. It yields the protein CASSFGHSYEQYF.

This chain uses TRBV2 with TRBJ2-7, with 11 bases identical to TRBD1. CDR1 and CDR2 from the germline V gene are SNHLY and FYNNEI. After removal of 8 bases from V and 4 bases from J, the junction contained 10 bases not matched to a gene. This CDR3 spans 15 amino acids. This CDR3 reads CASDRKGQGAYEQYF. In DNA form, the CDR3 reads TGTGCCAGCGACAGGAAAGGACAGGGGGCTTACGAGCAGTACTTC.

V gene TRBV4-1 combines with J gene TRBJ2-1; D is ambiguous. Germline V gene lookup returns CDR1 MGHRA and CDR2 YSYEKL. The CDR3 extends over 14 amino acids. V lost 0 bases, J lost 4 bases, and 7 bases lay in between. CDR3 sequence: CASSQDTPYNEQFF. CDR3 DNA sequence: TGCGCCAGCAGCCAAGATACACCTTACAATGAGCAGTTCTTC.

This rearrangement joins TRBV9 to TRBJ2-3; a weak D match, TRBD2 (7 bases). Germline assignment: CDR1 SGDLS and CDR2 YYNGEE. The length of the CDR3 is 16 residues. V gave up 4 bases and J gave up 1 base, with 16 bases separating them. The CDR3 protein is CASSPLAGAGTDTQYF. CDR3 nucleotide sequence: TGTGCCAGCAGCCCGCTTGCGGGGGCCGGCACAGATACGCAGTATTTT.

The genes are TRBV7-9 and TRBJ1-2; D perhaps matches TRBD1 (5 bases). Germline V gene lookup returns CDR1 SEHNR and CDR2 FQNEAQ (reference sequence). The V end was cut by 2 bases, the J end by 4 bases, with 11 bases between. The CDR3 is 14 amino acids. The CDR3 sequence is CASSLFRQGYGYTF. In nucleotides, the CDR3 is TGTGCCAGCAGCTTATTTCGGCAGGGCTATGGCTACACCTTC.

The chain joins TRBV28 to TRBJ2-1; 10 nucleotides agree with TRBD2. Germline CDR1 MDHEN, CDR2 SYDVKM. V trimming: 4 bases; J trimming: 2 bases; junction bases outside the gene matches: 8. The CDR3 runs 17 residues. CDR3 nucleotides: TGTGCCAGCAGTTCATACTTAGCGGGAGGAACCTACAATGAGCAGTTCTTC. Translated, it gives CASSSYLAGGTYNEQFF.

The chain combines TRBV5-1 with TRBJ2-5, with D tentatively TRBD2 (7 bases). The CDR3 consists of 17 residues. Per germline, CDR1 SGHRS and CDR2 YFSETQ. V was shortened by 2 bases and J by 5 bases, with 22 bases between the two germline ends. The CDR3 here is CASSLRRGGGDWETQYF. For the CDR3, the DNA is TGCGCCAGCAGCTTACGGCGGGGCGGGGGCGATTGGGAGACCCAGTACTTC.

The chain carries TRBV5-4 and TRBJ2-7, with 7 positions matching TRBD1. This CDR3 has 14 residues. With 2 bases clipped from V and 2 bases from J, the junction kept 4 bases outside the gene matches. Germline CDR1 reads SGHNT; CDR2 reads YYREEE (reference sequence). The CDR3 DNA sequence: TGTGCCAGCAGCTTACAGGGGTTGGCCTACGAGCAGTACTTC. Its translation: CASSLQGLAYEQYF.